Listed below are T cell receptor beta chains from one sample, sequenced in a study of T cell repertoires in cytomegalovirus infection. Via MiXCR, TCRdb re-called the reads, giving one row per CDR3 protein. The table has about 740,000 distinct CDR3 sequences, approximately 40% seen once. The sample comprised PBMCs. These TCRs come from a human donor in good health (CMV status not recorded). Some clones in this sample may be carry-over from other donors' samples. The CDR3 runs from the conserved cysteine through the conserved F or W. The D gene is left open where the match is weak. Size values are once, few and many counts, or a class for expanded clones, and some rows have none.

J: TRBJ2-4; D: .; V: TRBV28; size: .; DNA: TGTGCCAGCAGTGTCTACGGACAAATCAAAAACATTCAGTACTTC; CDR3: CASSVYGQIKNIQYF
J: TRBJ2-7; D: TRBD2; V: TRBV12-3/TRBV12-4; size: once; DNA: TGTGCCAGCAGTTTAGGAGGGACTAGCGGTCCCTACGAGCAGTACTTC; CDR3: CASSLGGTSGPYEQYF
J: TRBJ2-7; D: .; V: TRBV11-3; size: few; DNA: TGTGCCAGCAGCCCTAGAGGACAGCCTTACGAGCAGTACTTC; CDR3: CASSPRGQPYEQYF
J: TRBJ2-3; D: TRBD2; V: TRBV15; size: few; DNA: TGTGCCACCAGCAGAGATGCGGGAGCAGATACGCAGTATTTT; CDR3: CATSRDAGADTQYF
J: TRBJ1-2; D: .; V: TRBV12-3/TRBV12-4; size: .; DNA: TGTGCCAGCAGCTCTGGGAGGGGAGAACATGGCTACACCTTC; CDR3: CASSSGRGEHGYTF
J: TRBJ2-1; D: TRBD2; V: TRBV20-1; size: .; DNA: TGCAGTGCTCCACAGCCGGGACTAGCTATCAATGAGCAGTTCTTC; CDR3: CSAPQPGLAINEQFF
J: TRBJ2-7; D: TRBD2; V: TRBV5-6; size: few; DNA: TGTGCCAGCAGCACGGGACTAGTCGTCCACGAGCAGTACTTC; CDR3: CASSTGLVVHEQYF
J: TRBJ2-7; D: .; V: TRBV5-6; size: .; DNA: TGTGCCAGCAGCTTGGAGGCGACAGGCGAGCAGTACTTC; CDR3: CASSLEATGEQYF
J: TRBJ2-1; D: TRBD2; V: TRBV7-9; size: .; DNA: TGTGCCAGCAGCTTAGAACTAGCGGGGATCCTCAATGAGCAGTTCTTC; CDR3: CASSLELAGILNEQFF
J: TRBJ1-1; D: .; V: TRBV29-1; size: .; DNA: TGCAGCGCATCGGGGGGGAGTGCTTTCTTT; CDR3: CSASGGSAFF
J: TRBJ2-3; D: .; V: TRBV7-9; size: few; DNA: TGTGCCAGCAGCTTAACGGGGACTGGCTCAGATACGCAGTATTTT; CDR3: CASSLTGTGSDTQYF
J: TRBJ2-7; D: TRBD2; V: TRBV20-1; size: .; DNA: TGCAGTGGTTGGGAGGGGCTGGACGAGCAGTACTTC; CDR3: CSGWEGLDEQYF
J: TRBJ1-2; D: .; V: TRBV7-8; size: .; DNA: TGTGCCAGCAGCGACAGAGGACAGCCTCTTAACTATGTCTACCCCTTC; CDR3: CASSDRGQPLNYVYPF
J: TRBJ2-5; D: TRBD2; V: TRBV7-3; size: .; DNA: TGTGCCAGCAGCCCCCACGGACTAGCGGGGGGGCGGGAGACCCAGTACTTC; CDR3: CASSPHGLAGGRETQYF
J: TRBJ1-5; D: .; V: TRBV4-2; size: few; DNA: TGTGCCAGCAGCCAAGACTCGGGGTGGGATCAGCCCCAGCATTTT; CDR3: CASSQDSGWDQPQHF
J: TRBJ1-2; D: .; V: TRBV7-2; size: many; DNA: TGTGCCAGCAGCTTAGCTGGGGGGAGCTACACCTTC; CDR3: CASSLAGGSYTF
J: TRBJ1-1; D: .; V: TRBV15; size: .; DNA: TGTGCCACCAGCTTAGGAGGATCTTCGAACACTGAAGCTTTCTTT; CDR3: CATSLGGSSNTEAFF
J: TRBJ2-7; D: .; V: TRBV2; size: few; DNA: TGTGCCAGCGTAAGTTTAGCGTCCTACGAGCAGTACTTC; CDR3: CASVSLASYEQYF
J: TRBJ2-1; D: .; V: TRBV7-2; size: .; DNA: TGTGCCAGCAGCTTAGCCCTATGGGGTGGTGAGCAGTTCTTC; CDR3: CASSLALWGGEQFF
J: TRBJ2-7; D: .; V: TRBV5-4; size: few; DNA: TGTGCCAGCAGCTCGACAGACCCCTACGAGCAGTACTTC; CDR3: CASSSTDPYEQYF
J: TRBJ2-7; D: TRBD1; V: TRBV5-1; size: .; DNA: TGCGCCAGCAAGAGGACAGGCGGATCCTACGAGCAGTACTTC; CDR3: CASKRTGGSYEQYF
J: TRBJ1-4; D: TRBD1; V: TRBV7-9; size: few; DNA: TGTGCCAGCAGCTTCGTCCAGGGGGCCGCTAATGAAAAACTGTTTTTT; CDR3: CASSFVQGAANEKLFF
J: TRBJ2-1; D: TRBD2; V: TRBV7-2; size: few; DNA: TGTGCCAGCAGGGCAGGACTAGCGGGAGTCAATGAGCAGTTCTTC; CDR3: CASRAGLAGVNEQFF
J: TRBJ2-7; D: .; V: TRBV7-6; size: few; DNA: TGTGCCAGCAGCTTTAACAGGAGGGAGCAGTACTTC; CDR3: CASSFNRREQYF
J: TRBJ1-2; D: .; V: TRBV4-2; size: .; DNA: TGTGCCAGCAGCCAAGTGCGGGACGGCTACACCTTC; CDR3: CASSQVRDGYTF
J: TRBJ1-2; D: .; V: TRBV14; size: .; DNA: TGTGCCAGCAGCCAAGACCCCAGCAGGGGCTATGGCTACACCTTC; CDR3: CASSQDPSRGYGYTF
J: TRBJ2-3; D: .; V: TRBV4-1; size: few; DNA: TGCGCCAGCAGCCAAGATATGCAGAAGATAGATACGCAGTATTTT; CDR3: CASSQDMQKIDTQYF
J: TRBJ2-1; D: TRBD2; V: TRBV7-2; size: once; DNA: TGTGCCAGCACCTTTCTAGCGGGAGACTACAATGAGCAGTTCTTC; CDR3: CASTFLAGDYNEQFF
J: TRBJ1-1; D: .; V: TRBV12-3/TRBV12-4; size: .; DNA: TGTGCCAGCAGTCATACAGGGTTCACTGAAGCTTTCTTT; CDR3: CASSHTGFTEAFF
J: TRBJ2-1; D: .; V: TRBV20-1; size: .; DNA: TGCAGTGCTAGGCTAAGCGGGTTGAGCTCCTACAATGAGCAGTTCTTC; CDR3: CSARLSGLSSYNEQFF
J: TRBJ1-1; D: .; V: TRBV28; size: .; DNA: TGTGCCAGCAGTTCTAAACGAGAATACGACACTGAAGCTTTCTTT; CDR3: CASSSKREYDTEAFF
J: TRBJ2-7; D: TRBD1; V: TRBV25-1; size: few; DNA: TGTGCCAGCAGTGAACCGGGCAGGGGGCGGTACGAGCAGTACTTC; CDR3: CASSEPGRGRYEQYF
J: TRBJ1-2; D: .; V: TRBV5-8; size: .; DNA: TGTGCCAGCAGCCGAGGGACAACCTCCCTCTTC; CDR3: CASSRGTTSLF
J: TRBJ2-2; D: TRBD2; V: TRBV10-3; size: few; DNA: TGTGCCATCAGTGAGTCCTGGCTAGCGGACCCCACCGGGGAGCTGTTTTTT; CDR3: CAISESWLADPTGELFF
J: TRBJ1-6; D: .; V: TRBV7-8; size: few; DNA: TGTGCCAGCAGCTTAGCGCCCTTGGTCTCCCTTATTAATTCACCCCTCCACTTT; CDR3: CASSLAPLVSLINSPLHF
J: TRBJ1-1; D: TRBD1; V: TRBV5-1; size: few; DNA: TGCGCCAGCAGACCGCCGCGACAGGGAGTCACTGAAGCTTTCTTT; CDR3: CASRPPRQGVTEAFF
J: TRBJ2-3; D: .; V: TRBV7-2; size: many; DNA: TGTGCCAGCAGCTTAGGCCCCCCTAGCGACACAGATACGCAGTATTTT; CDR3: CASSLGPPSDTDTQYF
J: TRBJ2-1; D: TRBD2; V: TRBV10-1; size: .; DNA: TGCGCCAGCAGTGAGTCGAGGAGAGCGGGGGGGCAATACAATGAGCAGTTCTTC; CDR3: CASSESRRAGGQYNEQFF
J: TRBJ1-5; D: .; V: TRBV28; size: few; DNA: TGTGCCAGCTGGGCCCACGGCGAGCATCAGCCCCAGCATTTT; CDR3: CASWAHGEHQPQHF
J: TRBJ2-5; D: TRBD1; V: TRBV10-3; size: many; DNA: TGTGCCATCCGGGACAGGGCGCAAGAGACCCAGTACTTC; CDR3: CAIRDRAQETQYF
J: TRBJ2-5; D: TRBD1; V: TRBV25-1; size: .; DNA: TGTGCCAGCAGTGAATATACTGGACAGGTTCGGGAGACCCAGTACTTC; CDR3: CASSEYTGQVRETQYF
J: TRBJ2-6; D: .; V: TRBV7-9; size: .; DNA: TGTGCCAGCAGCCAACGGTCTGGGGCCAACGTCCTGACTTTC; CDR3: CASSQRSGANVLTF
J: TRBJ2-1; D: TRBD2; V: TRBV24-1; size: .; DNA: TGTGCCACCTCCGGAGATGGGACTAGAGTCTTCAATGAGCAGTTCTTC; CDR3: CATSGDGTRVFNEQFF
J: TRBJ1-1; D: .; V: TRBV19; size: .; DNA: TGTGCCAGTAGTATTTCCGGAGTGCGGATGAACACTGAAGCTTTCTTT; CDR3: CASSISGVRMNTEAFF
J: TRBJ2-4; D: TRBD1; V: TRBV11-2; size: few; DNA: TGTGCCAGCAGGGTGACAGGGTGGGACATTCAGTACTTC; CDR3: CASRVTGWDIQYF
J: TRBJ1-4; D: .; V: TRBV27; size: few; DNA: TGTGCCAGCAGCCTGCAAGACCCTAATGAAAAACTGTTTTTT; CDR3: CASSLQDPNEKLFF
J: TRBJ1-5; D: TRBD1; V: TRBV5-1; size: .; DNA: TGCGCCAGCAGCTTGGAGGGACAGGTCTATCAGCCCCAGCATTTT; CDR3: CASSLEGQVYQPQHF
J: TRBJ1-2; D: .; V: TRBV7-2; size: .; DNA: TGTGCCAGCAGCAACACGACTAACTATGGCTACACCTTC; CDR3: CASSNTTNYGYTF
J: TRBJ1-1; D: .; V: TRBV5-1; size: .; DNA: TGCGCCAGCAGCTTGGTGGCCTTCGGGGGCGGGAGCACTGAAGCTTTCTTT; CDR3: CASSLVAFGGGSTEAFF
J: TRBJ2-1; D: .; V: TRBV7-2; size: many; DNA: TGTGCCAGCAGCTTTCAGGATTCATCCTACAATGAGCAGTTCTTC; CDR3: CASSFQDSSYNEQFF